A single sample gave rise to the 16 T cell receptor beta chains below, sequenced in a study of blood T cell repertoires in COVID-19 (dated by TCRdb to about 2020). The library was built by means of the immunoSEQ multiplex PCR assay. This immuneACCESS table, as held by TCRdb, lists in-frame sequences with V and J called but not all clones. Of the missing ones, under half trace to an unresolved V gene in checked studies; the others have no known cause. The sample table records more than 200,000 clones; over 75% of these occur just once. 2% to 2.5% of the sample belongs to the ten largest clones. Material: peripheral blood. These TCRs come from a woman aged 40 to 55 who had recovered from COVID-19.

The V and J genes are TRBV4-1 and TRBJ2-7; 10 nucleotides align to TRBD2. Germline CDR1 and CDR2: MGHRA and YSYEKL. Germline trimming cut 0 bases from V and 5 bases from J; bases unmatched to any gene: 13. The length of the CDR3 is 18 residues. The CDR3 is CASSQDWRSSGSLDEQYF. The DNA of the CDR3 is TGCGCCAGCAGCCAAGATTGGCGATCTAGCGGGAGCTTAGACGAGCAGTACTTC.

This chain uses TRBV5-1 with TRBJ2-2; 8 bases are shared with TRBD2. The CDR3 extends over 17 amino acids. V lost 4 bases to trimming and J lost 0 bases; unmatched junction nucleotides: 8. Germline V lookup: CDR1 SGHRS, CDR2 YFSETQ. As DNA, the CDR3 is TGCGCCAGCAGCACCCGGGGGGGGGACTCGAACACCGGGGAGCTGTTTTTT. As protein: CASSTRGGDSNTGELFF.

This chain connects TRBV25-1 to TRBJ1-1; D not certain. CDR3 length: 16 amino acids. The V end was cut by 1 base, the J end by 0 bases, with 12 bases between. Germline V lookup: CDR1 MGHDK, CDR2 SYGVNS. CDR3: CASSEFPTTVNTEAFF. DNA for the CDR3: TGTGCCAGCAGTGAATTCCCCACCACGGTGAACACTGAAGCTTTCTTT. The complete variable domain, with remaining parts taken from reference TRBV25-1 and TRBJ1-1, reads EADIYQTPRYLVIGTGKKITLECSQTMGHDKMYWYQQDPGMELHLIHYSYGVNSTEKGDLSSESTVSRIRTEHFPLTLESARPSHTSQYLCASSEFPTTVNTEAFFGQGTRLTVV.

The CDR3 nucleotides read TGTGCCAGCAGCCCTACGGGGGGGGCGCGCTCCTACAATGAGCAGTTCTTC. It specifies CASSPTGGARSYNEQFF. The rearrangement links TRBV7-9 to TRBJ2-1; 8 positions match TRBD2. The CDR3 loop spans 17 amino acids. Germline V gene sequence: CDR1 SEHNR, CDR2 FQNEAQ (reference sequence). With 5 bases clipped from V and 0 bases from J, the junction kept 9 bases outside the gene matches. Using reference TRBV7-9 and TRBJ2-1 for the parts outside the CDR3, the full variable domain is DTGVSQNPRHKITKRGQNVTFRCDPISEHNRLYWYRQTLGQGPEFLTYFQNEAQLEKSRLLSDRFSAERPKGSFSTLEIQRTEQGDSAMYLCASSPTGGARSYNEQFFGPGTRLTVL.

The V gene is TRBV28, the J gene TRBJ1-5, with TRBD1 matching over 7 bases. Germline-derived CDR1 and CDR2 are MDHEN and SYDVKM. The CDR3 has 15 residues. V lost 6 bases and J lost 6; bases outside the gene matches: 11. CDR3 in amino acids: CASSKSDRAIQPQHF. The CDR3 region has the DNA TGTGCCAGCAGCAAGTCCGACAGGGCCATTCAGCCCCAGCATTTT.

The chain couples TRBV30 to TRBJ1-2, with D uncertain. Trimming stripped 3 bases from V and 4 bases from J, with 15 bases between. CDR3 length: 14 amino acids. CDR1 is GTSNPN, CDR2 SVGIG, per germline (reference sequence). The CDR3 DNA sequence: TGTGCCTGGAGACGCCTTATGACAAGCTATGGCTACACCTTC. Translation: CAWRRLMTSYGYTF.

This clone was counted only a few times. The chain recombines TRBV6-5 with TRBJ1-3; perhaps TRBD1 as D (5 bases). This CDR3 has 14 residues. Germline values: CDR1 MNHEY, CDR2 SVGAGI. Trimming removed 2 bases at V and 9 bases at J, with 14 bases between. The CDR3 region is CASSYTGEAATIYF. DNA of the CDR3: TGTGCCAGCAGTTACACGGGGGAAGCCGCCACCATATATTTT.

J is TRBJ1-2 and V is TRBV21-1; the DNA was not compared with TRBD1, the D call given in the table. TRBV21-1 is flagged as a pseudogene. The CDR3 runs 16 residues. The CDR3 DNA reads TGTGCCAGCAGCGCGGCCGGACAGAAGCTTTGCTATGGCTACACCTTC. Amino acids: CASSAAGQKLCYGYTF.

The gene calls are TRBV6-5 and TRBJ2-2, with a weak D call TRBD1 (6 bases). Germline V gene sequence: CDR1 MNHEY, CDR2 SVGAGI. Trimming took 6 bases from V and 3 from J, leaving 14 bases between them. The CDR3 covers 15 residues. Written as DNA, the CDR3 is TGTGCCAGCAGCTTTTTTGGGACATACACCGGGGAGCTGTTTTTT. Protein: CASSFFGTYTGELFF.

The J gene is TRBJ2-7, the V gene TRBV18; the D gene is possibly TRBD1 (6 bases). The germline gives CDR1 KGHSH, CDR2 LQKENI. This CDR3 comprises 14 residues. Trimming took 2 bases from V and 3 from J, leaving 11 bases between them. This CDR3 is CASSPVTGDYEQYF. CDR3 DNA: TGTGCCAGCTCACCAGTGACAGGTGACTACGAGCAGTACTTC.

This chain connects TRBV27 to TRBJ2-3; 7 bases fit TRBD2. The V gene end was trimmed by 2 bases and the J gene end by 3 bases; junction bases not matched to a gene: 5. CDR1 and CDR2 from the germline V gene are MNHEY and SMNVEV (reference sequence). The CDR3 runs 15 residues. The CDR3 DNA sequence: TGTGCCAGCAGTTTAATCGGACTAGGAACAGATACGCAGTATTTT. Its protein product is CASSLIGLGTDTQYF.

This rearrangement joins TRBV5-1 to TRBJ1-4; D possibly corresponds to TRBD1 (5 bases). Deletions cut 3 bases from V and 7 bases from J, with 19 bases between. Germline loops: CDR1 SGHRS, CDR2 YFSETQ. The CDR3 has 16 amino acids. The CDR3 reads CASSWSGRQISEKLFF. The CDR3 DNA reads TGCGCCAGCAGCTGGTCCGGTCGACAGATCTCTGAAAAACTGTTTTTT.

V gene TRBV12-5 combines with J gene TRBJ1-1; 9 bases agree with TRBD1. J lost 3 bases, V lost 5 bases, and 4 bases had no gene match. The germline V gene encodes CDR1 LGHNT and CDR2 FRNRAP. The CDR3 totals 14 residues. The DNA for the CDR3 is TGTGCTAGTGGTCCGGGGACAGGGCACACTGAAGCTTTCTTT. It specifies CASGPGTGHTEAFF.

This clone was observed once. The CDR3: CASSLYRGRGTDTQYF. The DNA for the CDR3 is TGTGCCAGCAGTCTTTACAGGGGGCGAGGCACAGATACGCAGTATTTT. This chain joins TRBV7-3 and TRBJ2-3, with TRBD1 identical over 9 bases. This CDR3 is 16 amino acids long. Trimming cost V 6 bases and J 1 base; bases outside gene matches: 8. CDR1 SGHTA and CDR2 FQGTGA come from the germline V gene.

J is TRBJ1-1 and V is TRBV10-2; TRBD1 is a possible D gene (5 bases). V was pared by 8 bases and J by 6 bases, with 13 bases between. Germline V gene sequence: CDR1 WSHSY, CDR2 SAAADI. This CDR3 is built from 12 residues. The CDR3 loop is CASGGAEAEAFF. The CDR3 region has the DNA TGCGCCAGCGGAGGGGCCGAAGCTGAAGCTTTCTTT.

The chain has TRBV9 and TRBJ1-2, with D perhaps TRBD1 (5 bases). The V end lost 4 bases, the J end lost 4 bases, and 14 bases lay between the germline ends. In germline, CDR1 is SGDLS, CDR2 YYNGEE. This CDR3 comprises 14 residues. CDR3 sequence (DNA): TGTGCCAGCAGCACCATCGGGGGGAGCTATGGCTACACCTTC. It yields the protein CASSTIGGSYGYTF.